This TCR beta chain was sequenced for a study of T-cell memory formation after mild COVID-19. Each CDR3 protein gets one entry after TCRdb re-called the 5' RACE reads with MiXCR. Here the sample spans about 610,000 distinct CDR3 sequences, 17% being singletons. Study results and limitations: SARS-CoV-2 specificity was not confirmed for second-wave clones peaking on day 37. Of the contracting clones, CD4+ ones lay mainly in CM and EM, and CD8+ ones in EMRA.

Note on this clonotype: The antigen is not known.

The sequence came from an adult woman who had mild COVID-19 (a few samples of this study predate the infection). Cell type and time point are not known. Sequences were obtained from PBMCs or a T cell subset sorted from them (not recorded which).

CDR3 DNA: TGTGCCAGCAGCTTGGTATTTGAGTGGAGCTACGAGCAGTACTTC. It yields the protein CASSLVFEWSYEQYF. V usage is TRBV5-5 and J usage is TRBJ2-7; D not certain. The CDR3 covers 15 residues. Trimming shortened V by 0 bases and J by 3 bases, and 13 bases separated the two germline ends. Germline CDR1 is SGHKS and CDR2 is YYEKEE (reference sequence).